Only one count was recorded for the clone carrying this TCR beta chain. This record belongs to a study of blood T cells in healthy people across ages. CDR3 length equals 16 residues. Germline lookup yields CDR1 MNHEY and CDR2 SMNVEV (reference sequence). Sample-barcoded 5' priming and a J-beta primer mix drove a second PCR of roughly 6 to 12 cycles. TCRdb called the 5' RACE reads again in MiXCR, with one record for every CDR3 protein. The sample lists about 1.4 million distinct CDR3 sequences, roughly 64% seen once, with roughly 6.3% in the top ten. The genes are TRBV27 and TRBJ2-1; D gene ambiguous. The J call could be wrong; TRBJ2-7 is a better fit for the DNA end. The specimen was blood. The clonotype comes from a man aged 18 to 29 in good health. The CDR3: CASRLGASRSFNEQYF. The CDR3 nucleotides read TGTGCCAGCAGGTTAGGAGCCTCCCGCTCCTTCAATGAGCAGTACTTC.